These T cell receptor beta chains were read from a single sample in a study of blood T cell repertoires in COVID-19. The protocol was immunoSEQ multiplex PCR, while the TCRdb copy is restricted to in-frame clones and leaves out a portion. Of around 300,000 clones detected, nearly 90% appear once; the ten largest clones hold over 9%. Sequencing was carried out using PBMCs or T cells enriched from blood (not recorded which). These receptors originate from a woman aged 25 to 39 who had recovered from COVID-19. CDR3s include the opening cysteine and the closing phenylalanine or tryptophan. A D gene is named only where the DNA matches it firmly. Where a row states a size, it is once, few, many or the class of an expanded clone; other rows omit it.

clone_size d_call j_call v_call cdr3_nt cdr3_aa
. TRBD1 TRBJ1-1 TRBV5-8 TGTGCCAGCAGCCCCCGGCAGGGGGCGAAGACTGAAGCTTTCTTT CASSPRQGAKTEAFF
once . TRBJ2-1 TRBV18 TGTGCCAGCTCACCACCGGGGCTGGATGAGCAGTTCTTC CASSPPGLDEQFF
once . TRBJ1-1 TRBV10-3 TGTGCCATCAGTCCGGGGGTTAGCACTGAAGCTTTCTTT CAISPGVSTEAFF
. . TRBJ2-3 TRBV27 TGTGCCAGCAGTTTATCGGGCATCCCAAAAAGAGAGTATTTT CASSLSGIPKREYF
. . TRBJ2-3 TRBV29-1 TGCAGCTCAGGGGGGTTCGAGACAGATACGCAGTATTTT CSSGGFETDTQYF
. . TRBJ1-6 TRBV27 TGTGCCAGCAGTTGGACAGTTTATGGGAATTCACCCCTCCACTTT CASSWTVYGNSPLHF
. TRBD2 TRBJ2-5 TRBV13 TGTGCCAGCAGCCAGGGCGCTAGCGGGAGGGAGGAGACCCAGTACTTC CASSQGASGREETQYF
. . TRBJ2-2 TRBV6-2/TRBV6-3 TGTGCCAGCAGTTATAGTCAGGATCAGGCCGGGGAGCTGTTTTTT CASSYSQDQAGELFF
. TRBD2 TRBJ2-1 TRBV6-4 TGTGCCAGCAGTGCTGTAGCGGGGACGGTCAATGAGCAGTTCTTC CASSAVAGTVNEQFF
. TRBD2 TRBJ2-7 TRBV27 TGTGCCAGCAGTATTTTAGCGGGAGGGTCCGAGCAGTACTTC CASSILAGGSEQYF
. TRBD2 TRBJ2-7 TRBV4-1 TGCGCCAGCAGCCAATTACGGGCTAGCGGGATGTACGAGCAGTACTTC CASSQLRASGMYEQYF
once TRBD1 TRBJ1-2 TRBV30 TGTGCCTGGGTACGACAGGGACCGTTCTATGGCTACACCTTC CAWVRQGPFYGYTF
few . TRBJ2-1 TRBV5-1 TGCGCCAGCAGCTTGGGGGGGCCCTACAATGAGCAGTTCTTC CASSLGGPYNEQFF
. TRBD2 TRBJ2-3 TRBV5-8 TGTGCCAGCAGCCCGGTCGGGAGCGGGAGTTCAGATACGCAGTATTTT CASSPVGSGSSDTQYF
once . TRBJ1-5 TRBV5-5 TGTGCCAGCAGCTTGGCCCCGGCGGGTACGGGCAATCAGCCCCAGCATTTT CASSLAPAGTGNQPQHF
. . TRBJ1-1 TRBV19 TGTGCCAGTAGCTTTGCAGTGAACACTGAAGCTTTCTTT CASSFAVNTEAFF
. . TRBJ1-2 TRBV10-3 TGTGCCATCAGTGAGTCGAATCCCCCCTACTACACCTTC CAISESNPPYYTF
. . TRBJ1-4 TRBV28 TGTGCCAGCAGTAGAGGGGGTGTGAGGGAAAAACTGTTTTTT CASSRGGVREKLFF
. . TRBJ2-5 TRBV27 TGTGCCAGCAGTACTCGGGACTTCCAAGAGACCCAGTACTTC CASSTRDFQETQYF
. . TRBJ1-5 TRBV5-1 TGCGCCAGCAGCTTGTTCGGTGGCAATCAGCCCCAGCATTTT CASSLFGGNQPQHF
. . TRBJ2-7 TRBV9 TGTGCCAGCAGCCCTCGCCCGGGCTACGAGCAGTACTTC CASSPRPGYEQYF
. TRBD2 TRBJ2-3 TRBV9 TGTGCCAGCAGCCTTATAGGACTAGCGGGAAACCCAGATACGCAGTATTTT CASSLIGLAGNPDTQYF
. . TRBJ2-5 TRBV4-1 TGCGCCAGCAGCCCCAGACGGGGGGCCCAAGAGACCCAGTACTTC CASSPRRGAQETQYF
. . TRBJ2-1 TRBV24-1 TGTGCCACCAGTGGACCAGGAAAAGGCTACAATGAGCAGTTCTTC CATSGPGKGYNEQFF
. . TRBJ2-2 TRBV27 TGTGCCAGCAGTTTTGGGTTTGCGGCGGGAAGCCTCACCGGGGAGCTGTTTTTT CASSFGFAAGSLTGELFF
. . TRBJ2-7 TRBV2 TGTGCCAGCAGTTGGACTAAAAGCTACGAGCAGTACTTC CASSWTKSYEQYF
. . TRBJ2-1 TRBV11-2 TGTGCCAGCAGCTTAAGTCTGGTCGGTGAGCAGTTCTTC CASSLSLVGEQFF
. TRBD1 TRBJ2-1 TRBV19 TGTGCCAGCGACGACAGGGGTTCCTACAATGAGCAGTTCTTC CASDDRGSYNEQFF
. . TRBJ1-2 TRBV14 TGTGCCAGCAGCCAATCGGCAGGGGATAACTATGGCTACACCTTC CASSQSAGDNYGYTF
. TRBD2 TRBJ2-1 TRBV9 TGTGCCAGCAGCGTAGGAGCGGGATATTTCGATGAGCAGTTCTTC CASSVGAGYFDEQFF
. . TRBJ2-1 TRBV9 TGTGCCAGCAGCTTAGGAATCGGGAGCTCCTACAATGAGCAGTTCTTC CASSLGIGSSYNEQFF
. TRBD1 TRBJ1-1 TRBV18 TGTGCCAGCTCACCAAGGCCAGGACAGGGCGGCACTGAAGCTTTCTTT CASSPRPGQGGTEAFF
. . TRBJ2-7 TRBV20-1 TGCAGTGCTAGTCAGCCCGGGAGCGACGAGCAGTACTTC CSASQPGSDEQYF
. TRBD2 TRBJ2-5 TRBV4-1 TGCGCCAGCAGCCCCCAGGGACTAGCGGGAGGCGGGGAGACCCAGTACTTC CASSPQGLAGGGETQYF
. . TRBJ2-3 TRBV30 TGTGCCTGGAGTGTACTAGGGGGAGTCACAGATACGCAGTATTTT CAWSVLGGVTDTQYF
. . TRBJ1-6 TRBV5-6 TGTGCCAGCAGCTGGGGGGGAGGACCCCTCCACTTT CASSWGGGPLHF
. TRBD1 TRBJ2-6 TRBV27 TGTGCCAGCAGTTCCGGGGACAGCCTCTCTGGGGCCAACGTCCTGACTTTC CASSSGDSLSGANVLTF
. . TRBJ1-1 TRBV19 TGTGCCAGTAGTGTCCACCGGGAATACACTGAAGCTTTCTTT CASSVHREYTEAFF
. . TRBJ2-1 TRBV7-9 TGTGCCAGCAGCTTAAAGGCTAGCGGGTCAGGGGGAACGGGTTATGAGCAGTTCTTC CASSLKASGSGGTGYEQFF
. TRBD2 TRBJ2-7 TRBV5-1 TGCGCCAGCAGCGTACTAGCGGAACCCTACGAGCAGTACTTC CASSVLAEPYEQYF
. TRBD2 TRBJ2-3 TRBV24-1 TGTGCCACCAGTGATCGCGACCGGACTAGCGGGAGGGCTGATACGCAGTATTTT CATSDRDRTSGRADTQYF
once . TRBJ1-5 TRBV4-3 TGCGCCAGCAGTCCACAGGTTGACAGCCTATATCAGCCCCAGCATTTT CASSPQVDSLYQPQHF
once . TRBJ1-5 TRBV6-1 TGTGCCAGCAGTGAAGTATGGGTCACACGGGGGCCCCAGCATTTT CASSEVWVTRGPQHF
. TRBD1 TRBJ1-1 TRBV5-1 TGCGCCAGCAGCCTCCGGGACAGACAACAAGATGATCTAAACACTGAAGCTTTCTTT CASSLRDRQQDDLNTEAFF
many . TRBJ1-4 TRBV28 TGTGCCAGCACCCCAGGGGAAAAACTGTTTTTT CASTPGEKLFF